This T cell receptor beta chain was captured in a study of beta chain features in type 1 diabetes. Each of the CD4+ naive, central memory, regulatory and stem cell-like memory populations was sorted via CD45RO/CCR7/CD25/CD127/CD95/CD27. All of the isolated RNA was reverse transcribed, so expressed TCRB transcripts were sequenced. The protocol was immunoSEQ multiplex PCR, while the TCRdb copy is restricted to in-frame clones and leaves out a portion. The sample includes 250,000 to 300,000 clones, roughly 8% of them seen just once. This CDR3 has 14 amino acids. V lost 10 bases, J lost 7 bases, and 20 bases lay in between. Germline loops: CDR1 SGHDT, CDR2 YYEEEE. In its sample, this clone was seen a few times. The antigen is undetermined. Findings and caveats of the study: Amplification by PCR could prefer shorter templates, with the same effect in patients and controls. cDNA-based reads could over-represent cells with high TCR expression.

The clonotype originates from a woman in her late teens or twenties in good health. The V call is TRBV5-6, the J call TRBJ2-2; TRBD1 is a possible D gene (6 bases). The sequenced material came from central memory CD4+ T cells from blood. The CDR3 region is CAATNRVTGGELFF. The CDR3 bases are TGTGCCGCAACAAACAGGGTAACTGGCGGGGAGCTGTTTTTT.